This T cell receptor beta chain emerged from a study of blood T cell repertoires in COVID-19. Study-level background: Nucleic acid was either cDNA or gDNA, and it came from T cells, B-cell-depleted T cells, or PBMCs.

This clone showed up just once. Authors' methods: Using reference gene primer amplification, nucleated cell counts were estimated. Clones were sequenced by immunoSEQ multiplex PCR, and TCRdb holds only the in-frame ones, with some missing. V and J calls and clone size are given by that table; D and trimming were obtained from the DNA. The table includes about 42,000 clones, around 88% detected once. CDR1 SEHNR and CDR2 FQNEAQ come from the germline V gene (reference sequence). CDR3 length: 15 residues. V lost 1 base and J lost 2, with 12 bases in between. This sequence joins TRBV7-9 and TRBJ2-7; D is possibly TRBD1 (6 bases). Material for sequencing was peripheral blood. The receptor was derived from a human donor in a cohort sampled during active COVID-19. The CDR3 loop reads CASSLGLGAPYEQYF. CDR3 bases: TGTGCCAGCAGCTTAGGGCTGGGGGCCCCCTACGAGCAGTACTTC.